The 16 T cell receptor beta chains below come from one sample, sequenced in a study of T cell responses to AZD1222 COVID-19 vaccine. Clones were sequenced by immunoSEQ multiplex PCR, and TCRdb holds only the in-frame ones, with some missing. The table lists approximately 210,000 clones, around 94% of them singletons. Sequenced material: peripheral blood, taken 28 days after the second dose of the MenACWY control vaccine. The receptor source for this set is an adult who received the MenACWY meningococcal vaccine as a control.

The V call is TRBV6-1, the J call TRBJ1-4; D is unresolved. V lost 2 bases and J lost 1, with 5 bases in between. Germline CDR1 MNHNS, CDR2 SASEGT. This CDR3 has 14 amino acids. DNA for the CDR3: TGTGCCAGCAGTGAAATTGGAACTAATGAAAAACTGTTTTTT. It is translated as CASSEIGTNEKLFF.

CDR3 bases: TGTGCCAGCAGTGAGTCGGACAGGGGTTGGGCCAATGAGCAGTTCTTC. Its translation is CASSESDRGWANEQFF. V is TRBV6-1 and J is TRBJ2-1; the match to TRBD1 covers 9 bases. V shed 3 bases, J shed 6 bases, and the junction held 9 bases outside the gene matches. The CDR3 spans 16 residues. Germline CDR1 reads MNHNS; CDR2 reads SASEGT.

The chain joins TRBV28 to TRBJ2-7; D gene unclear. CDR3 size: 12 residues. From germline, CDR1 is MDHEN and CDR2 SYDVKM. Deletions cut 5 bases from V and 3 bases from J, with 8 bases between. In DNA, the CDR3 is TGTGCCAGCAGTCAGGCACGCTACGAGCAGTACTTC. Translation gives CASSQARYEQYF.

The chain recombines TRBV4-1 with TRBJ2-5; D is possibly TRBD1 (6 bases). V dropped 1 base and J dropped 3 bases, with 15 bases sitting between them. The germline V gene encodes CDR1 MGHRA and CDR2 YSYEKL. The CDR3 contains 16 residues. CDR3 nucleotide sequence: TGCGCCAGCAGCCAAGTGGGGGCGCCCCCCGAAGAGACCCAGTACTTC. Its protein is CASSQVGAPPEETQYF.

The chain couples TRBV19 to TRBJ2-1; 10 bases match TRBD1. CDR3 length: 15 residues. Germline loops: CDR1 LNHDA, CDR2 SQIVND (reference sequence). V was pared by 3 bases and J by 5 bases, with 4 bases of the junction left unmatched. The CDR3 is CASSIPGQGNNEQFF. The CDR3 nucleotides are TGTGCCAGTAGTATCCCGGGACAGGGGAACAATGAGCAGTTCTTC.

The chain recombines TRBV2 with TRBJ1-4; no reliable D call. CDR1 and CDR2 from the germline V gene are SNHLY and FYNNEI. The CDR3 consists of 13 residues. The ends were cut back, 10 bases at V and 0 bases at J, with 9 bases in the middle. CDR3 protein: CAIPGPTNEKLFF. The CDR3 nucleotides read TGTGCCATCCCGGGCCCAACTAATGAAAAACTGTTTTTT.

The V call is TRBV5-1, the J call TRBJ2-2; TRBD1 matches 8 bases. Trimming removed 4 bases from V and 2 bases from J; junction bases left unmatched: 7. CDR3 length: 16 amino acids. Germline V gene sequence: CDR1 SGHRS, CDR2 YFSETQ. CDR3 protein: CASSTRQGPNTGELFF. CDR3 coding DNA: TGCGCCAGCAGCACGCGACAGGGGCCAAACACCGGGGAGCTGTTTTTT. Variable domain in full (rest from reference TRBV5-1 and TRBJ2-2): KAGVTQTPRYLIKTRGQQVTLSCSPISGHRSVSWYQQTPGQGLQFLFEYFSETQRNKGNFPGRFSGRQFSNSRSEMNVSTLELGDSALYLCASSTRQGPNTGELFFGEGSRLTVL.

This chain uses TRBV19 with TRBJ2-2; D possibly corresponds to TRBD2 (6 bases). Germline CDR1 reads LNHDA; CDR2 reads SQIVND (reference sequence). The CDR3 is 15 residues long. The V end lost 4 bases, the J end lost 4 bases, and 13 bases lay between the germline ends. The CDR3 nucleotides are TGTGCCAGTAGTAGAGGGACTTCCCCCACCGGGGAGCTGTTTTTT. Its translation: CASSRGTSPTGELFF.

V usage is TRBV19 and J usage is TRBJ2-1, with 9 bases matching TRBD2. Germline assignment: CDR1 LNHDA and CDR2 SQIVND (reference sequence). V gave up 10 bases and J gave up 6 bases; unmatched junction bases: 4. The length of the CDR3 is 12 residues. CDR3 residues: CATRAGGNEQFF. Written as DNA, the CDR3 is TGTGCCACGCGAGCGGGAGGCAATGAGCAGTTCTTC.

The chain has TRBV5-5 and TRBJ2-2; 9 bases align to TRBD2. Germline V gene sequence: CDR1 SGHKS, CDR2 YYEKEE (reference sequence). This CDR3 has 15 residues. The J segment lost 6 bases and the V segment lost 1 base, leaving 4 bases of the junction unmatched. Here the CDR3 reads CASSLLLAGAGELFF. CDR3 sequence (DNA): TGTGCCAGCAGCTTGCTACTAGCGGGCGCCGGGGAGCTGTTTTTT.

The genes are TRBV29-1 and TRBJ2-3, with D unclear. Per the germline V gene, CDR1 is SQVTM and CDR2 is ANQGSEA. V gave up 4 bases and J gave up 3 bases, with 5 bases separating them. The CDR3 extends over 11 amino acids. As DNA, the CDR3 is TGCAGCGTTGGGATTACAGATACGCAGTATTTT. Its translation is CSVGITDTQYF.

CDR3 bases: TGTGCCAGCAGCTCCCGGGACAGGGTCAGGGACACCGGGGAGCTGTTTTTT. Amino acid sequence: CASSSRDRVRDTGELFF. The rearrangement joins TRBV5-6 to TRBJ2-2; 9 bases agree with TRBD1. Trimming at V came to 3 bases and at J to 3 bases, leaving 9 bases not matched to a gene. The V gene's germline CDR1 is SGHDT and CDR2 YYEEEE. This CDR3 is built from 17 residues.

The chain uses TRBV3-1 (or the pseudogene TRBV3-2) and TRBJ2-2, with TRBD1 as a possible D gene (6 bases). The CDR3 has 14 amino acids. V lost 6 bases and J 1 base, leaving 9 bases between the germline ends. From germline, CDR1 is LGHDT and CDR2 YNNKEL (reference sequence). The CDR3 loop reads CASRTGQNTGELFF. The CDR3 bases are TGTGCCAGCAGGACGGGACAGAACACCGGGGAGCTGTTTTTT.

The V gene is TRBV5-1, the J gene TRBJ2-3; TRBD1 aligns across 10 bases. Germline V lookup: CDR1 SGHRS, CDR2 YFSETQ. Unmatched junction bases numbered 11, after V lost 4 bases and J lost 6 bases. This CDR3 spans 16 amino acids. As DNA, the CDR3 is TGCGCCAGCAGCGGGGGACAGGGGCCCCCGGCGGATACGCAGTATTTT. This codes for CASSGGQGPPADTQYF.

The chain uses TRBV24-1 and TRBJ1-5, with 7 bases identical to TRBD1. With 2 bases clipped from V and 6 bases from J, the junction kept 6 bases outside the gene matches. Per the germline V gene, CDR1 is KGHDR and CDR2 is SFDVKD. This CDR3 is built from 15 residues. The CDR3 nucleotides read TGTGCCACCAGTGATTCTAGAGGGGGCCCTCAGCCCCAGCATTTT. This sequence encodes CATSDSRGGPQPQHF.

The rearrangement uses TRBV5-1 and TRBJ1-2; TRBD1 is a possible D gene (6 bases). This CDR3 spans 14 amino acids. CDR1 is SGHRS and CDR2 is YFSETQ in the germline V gene. The ends were cut back, 0 bases at V and 1 base at J, with 7 bases in the middle. For the CDR3, the DNA is TGCGCCAGCAGCTTGGGCAGGGGTAACTATGGCTACACCTTC. Translation: CASSLGRGNYGYTF.